The 9 T cell receptor beta chains given below trace back to one sample, sequenced in a study of shared clonotypes between healthy human individuals. Clones were read by immunoSEQ multiplex PCR, and TCRdb kept only the in-frame ones, dropping some. Of about 710,000 clones listed, approximately 72% are singletons. Sequencing was done on a sample of memory CD4+ T cells sorted from blood. Subset defined: CD45RA-negative fraction. The receptors originated from a woman between 25 and 40 years old in good health.

As DNA, the CDR3 is TGTGCCACCAGCAGAGAACAGGCGTTAAAGATAGCGGGAGTTTCCACAGATACGCAGTATTTT. As protein: CATSREQALKIAGVSTDTQYF. J is TRBJ2-3 and V is TRBV15; 9 positions agree with TRBD2. The junction had 18 bases not matched to a gene; V was cut back by 0 bases and J by 2 bases. Germline CDR1 is LNHNV and CDR2 is YYDKDF (reference sequence). The CDR3 has 21 residues.

As regards this clone: The DNA is omitted, as the CDR3 cannot be located on it reliably, and the CDR3 follows TCRdb's listing. This chain links TRBV11-2 with TRBJ2-5. The CDR3 is 14 residues long, counting both termini. Germline V lookup: CDR1 SGHAT, CDR2 FQNNGV. CDR3 sequence: CASSHFGPGETQYF.

The V and J genes are TRBV7-9 and TRBJ2-5; D is tentatively TRBD1 or TRBD2 (5 bases each). Deletions cut 2 bases from V and 2 bases from J, with 15 bases between. Germline CDR1 reads SEHNR; CDR2 reads FQNEAQ (reference sequence). The CDR3 has 16 residues. The CDR3 spells CASSLNQGVGQETQYF. CDR3 DNA: TGTGCCAGCAGCTTAAATCAGGGAGTGGGGCAAGAGACCCAGTACTTC.

This clone is a singleton in its sample. The chain links TRBV5-6 to TRBJ2-2; 7 nucleotides agree with TRBD1. Losses at the gene ends were 4 bases for V and 5 bases for J; bases not matched to a gene: 20. The V gene's germline CDR1 is SGHDT and CDR2 YYEEEE. This CDR3 has 19 amino acids. The CDR3 DNA follows: TGTGCCAGCAGCCGAGACAGGGCAAACCCCCTCACTTGGACCGGGGAGCTGTTTTTT. Translating gives CASSRDRANPLTWTGELFF.

The chain links TRBV27 to TRBJ2-2; D gene ambiguous. Germline loops: CDR1 MNHEY, CDR2 SMNVEV (reference sequence). The CDR3 sequence is 12 residues long. The V and J ends lost 3 bases and 5 bases respectively, with 4 bases between them. The CDR3 loop reads CASSFRTGELFF. The CDR3 DNA reads as TGTGCCAGCAGTTTCAGGACCGGGGAGCTGTTTTTT.

The J gene is TRBJ2-2, the V gene TRBV19; D is uncertain. Germline V CDR1 and CDR2: LNHDA, SQIVND (reference sequence). V gave up 0 bases and J gave up 1 base, with 6 bases separating them. The CDR3 loop spans 15 amino acids. CDR3 sequence (DNA): TGTGCCAGTAGTATAGATCCCGGGAACACCGGGGAGCTGTTTTTT. As protein: CASSIDPGNTGELFF.

The V gene is TRBV29-1, the J gene TRBJ2-7; TRBD2 matches at 9 bases. The V segment lost 7 bases and the J segment 3 bases; nucleotides outside the gene matches: 7. The V gene's germline CDR1 is SQVTM and CDR2 ANQGSEA. The CDR3 has 13 amino acids. This CDR3 is CSAIAGANYEQYF. The CDR3 DNA reads TGCAGCGCTATAGCGGGAGCAAACTACGAGCAGTACTTC.

The count of this clone is one. The chain employs TRBV28 and TRBJ2-7, with TRBD2 identical over 9 bases. Germline CDR1 and CDR2: MDHEN and SYDVKM. This CDR3 region has 14 residues. V trimming: 5 bases; J trimming: 3 bases; junction bases outside the gene matches: 5. CDR3 residues: CASSPGTSNYEQYF. The CDR3 region has the DNA TGTGCCAGCAGTCCCGGGACTAGCAACTACGAGCAGTACTTC.

The chain joins TRBV25-1 to TRBJ1-5, with 8 bases that match TRBD1. Germline CDR1 MGHDK, CDR2 SYGVNS. Germline trimming cut 1 base from V and 6 bases from J; bases unmatched to any gene: 8. This CDR3 region has 16 residues. The CDR3 loop is CASSESGQGAVQPQHF. CDR3 nucleotides: TGTGCCAGCAGTGAATCAGGGCAGGGGGCCGTTCAGCCCCAGCATTTT.